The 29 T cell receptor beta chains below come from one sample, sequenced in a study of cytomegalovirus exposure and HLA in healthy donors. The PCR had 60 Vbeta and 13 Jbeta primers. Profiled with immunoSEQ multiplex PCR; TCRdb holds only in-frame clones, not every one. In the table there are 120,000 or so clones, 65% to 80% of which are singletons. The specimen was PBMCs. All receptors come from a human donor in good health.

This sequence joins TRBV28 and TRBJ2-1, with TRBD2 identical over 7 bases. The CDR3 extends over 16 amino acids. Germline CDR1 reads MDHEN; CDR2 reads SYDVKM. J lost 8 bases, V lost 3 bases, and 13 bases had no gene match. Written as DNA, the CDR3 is TGTGCCAGCAGTTTGCTTAGCGGGCCAACAGGCGATGAGCAGTTCTTC. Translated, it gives CASSLLSGPTGDEQFF.

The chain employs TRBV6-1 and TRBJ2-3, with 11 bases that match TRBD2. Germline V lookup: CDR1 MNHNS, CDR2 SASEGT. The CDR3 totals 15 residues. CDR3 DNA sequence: TGTGCATGTACTAGCGGGAGTTCAGGCACAGATACGCAGTATTTT. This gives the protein CACTSGSSGTDTQYF.

CDR3 sequence: CASSPPGLGDPGEQYF. Written as DNA, the CDR3 is TGTGCCAGCAGCCCCCCGGGACTAGGGGACCCGGGGGAGCAGTACTTC. This chain joins TRBV7-2 and TRBJ2-7; TRBD2 aligns across 8 bases. CDR3 length: 16 amino acids. Germline CDR1 SGHTA, CDR2 FQGNSA. V dropped 5 bases and J dropped 7; count of bases not matched to a gene: 16.

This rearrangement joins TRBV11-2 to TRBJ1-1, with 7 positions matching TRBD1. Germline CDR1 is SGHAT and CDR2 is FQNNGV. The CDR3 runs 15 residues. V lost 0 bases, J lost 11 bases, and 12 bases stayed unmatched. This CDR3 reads CASSLDVGGAFPAFF. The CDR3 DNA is TGTGCCAGCAGCTTAGATGTAGGGGGCGCGTTTCCTGCTTTCTTT.

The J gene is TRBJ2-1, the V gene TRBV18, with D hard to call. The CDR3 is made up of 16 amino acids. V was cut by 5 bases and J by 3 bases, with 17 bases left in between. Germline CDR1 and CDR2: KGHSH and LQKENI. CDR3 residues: CASSEATPDFYNEQFF. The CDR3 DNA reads TGTGCCAGCTCAGAAGCTACCCCCGACTTCTACAATGAGCAGTTCTTC.

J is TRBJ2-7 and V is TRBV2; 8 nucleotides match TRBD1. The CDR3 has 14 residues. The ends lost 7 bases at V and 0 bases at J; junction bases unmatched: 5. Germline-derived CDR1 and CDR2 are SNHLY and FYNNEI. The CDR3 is CASNGQGSSYEQYF. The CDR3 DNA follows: TGTGCCAGCAATGGACAGGGAAGCTCCTACGAGCAGTACTTC.

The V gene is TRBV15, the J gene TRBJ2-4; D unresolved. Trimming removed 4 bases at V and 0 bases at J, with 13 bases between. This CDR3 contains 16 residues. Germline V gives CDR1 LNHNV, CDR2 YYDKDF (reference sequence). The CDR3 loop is CATSIETGIAKNIQYF. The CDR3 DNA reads TGTGCCACCAGCATCGAGACGGGTATAGCCAAAAACATTCAGTACTTC.

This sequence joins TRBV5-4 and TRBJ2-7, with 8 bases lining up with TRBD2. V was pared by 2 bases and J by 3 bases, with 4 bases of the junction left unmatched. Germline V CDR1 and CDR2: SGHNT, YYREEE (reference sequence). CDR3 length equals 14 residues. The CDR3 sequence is CASSFAGGVYEQYF. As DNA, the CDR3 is TGTGCCAGCAGCTTCGCGGGAGGAGTCTACGAGCAGTACTTC.

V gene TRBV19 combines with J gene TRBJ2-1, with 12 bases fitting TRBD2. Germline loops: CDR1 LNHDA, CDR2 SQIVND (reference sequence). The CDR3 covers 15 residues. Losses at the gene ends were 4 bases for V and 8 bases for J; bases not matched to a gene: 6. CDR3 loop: CASSTGTSGLDEQFF. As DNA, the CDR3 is TGTGCCAGTAGTACCGGGACTAGCGGGCTCGATGAGCAGTTCTTC.

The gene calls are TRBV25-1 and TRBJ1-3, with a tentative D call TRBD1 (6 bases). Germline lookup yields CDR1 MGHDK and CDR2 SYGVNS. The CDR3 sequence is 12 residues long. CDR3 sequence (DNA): TGTGCTAGCCGGGGGGCGGGAAACACCATATATTTT. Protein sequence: CASRGAGNTIYF.

The CDR3 DNA is TGTGCCAGCTCCGAAAGACAGGGAAACACAGATACGCAGTATTTT. Its protein is CASSERQGNTDTQYF. The chain combines TRBV18 with TRBJ2-3; TRBD1 aligns across 7 bases. After removal of 6 bases from V and 2 bases from J, the junction contained 8 bases not matched to a gene. In germline, CDR1 is KGHSH, CDR2 LQKENI. This CDR3 spans 15 amino acids.

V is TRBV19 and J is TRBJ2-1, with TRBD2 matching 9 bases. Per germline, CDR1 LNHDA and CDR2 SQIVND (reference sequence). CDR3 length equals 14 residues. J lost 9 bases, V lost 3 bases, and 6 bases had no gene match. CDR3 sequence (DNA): TGTGCCAGTAGTATTGTGCGGGAGGGTGGTGAGCAGTTCTTC. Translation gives CASSIVREGGEQFF.

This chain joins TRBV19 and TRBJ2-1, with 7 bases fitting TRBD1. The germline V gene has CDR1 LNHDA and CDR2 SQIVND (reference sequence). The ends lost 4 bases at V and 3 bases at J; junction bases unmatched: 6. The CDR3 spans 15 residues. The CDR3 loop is CASSTTGRFYNEQFF. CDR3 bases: TGTGCCAGTAGTACGACAGGGAGATTCTACAATGAGCAGTTCTTC.

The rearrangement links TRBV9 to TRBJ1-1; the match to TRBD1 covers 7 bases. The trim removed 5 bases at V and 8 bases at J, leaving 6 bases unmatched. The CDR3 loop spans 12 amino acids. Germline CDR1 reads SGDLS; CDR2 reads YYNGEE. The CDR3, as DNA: TGTGCCAGCAGTCCTGGGACAGCCGAAGCTTTCTTT. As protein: CASSPGTAEAFF.

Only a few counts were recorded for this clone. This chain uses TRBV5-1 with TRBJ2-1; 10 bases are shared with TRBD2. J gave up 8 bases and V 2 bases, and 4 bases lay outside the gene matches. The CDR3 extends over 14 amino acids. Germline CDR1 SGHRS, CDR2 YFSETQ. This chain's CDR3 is CASSLSSGSHEQFF. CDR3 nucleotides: TGCGCCAGCAGCTTATCTAGCGGGAGCCATGAGCAGTTCTTC.

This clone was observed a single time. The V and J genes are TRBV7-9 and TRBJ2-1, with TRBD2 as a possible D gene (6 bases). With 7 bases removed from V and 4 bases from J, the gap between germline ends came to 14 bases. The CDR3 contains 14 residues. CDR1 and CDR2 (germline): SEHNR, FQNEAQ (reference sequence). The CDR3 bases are TGTGCCAGCAAACCTGAGACTAGTTACAATGAGCAGTTCTTC. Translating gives CASKPETSYNEQFF.

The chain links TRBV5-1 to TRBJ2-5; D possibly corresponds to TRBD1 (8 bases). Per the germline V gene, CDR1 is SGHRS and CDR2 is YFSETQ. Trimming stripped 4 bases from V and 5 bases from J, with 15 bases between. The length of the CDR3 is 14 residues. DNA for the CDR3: TGCGCCAGCAGCATAGGACAGGGAGGGGAGACCCAGTACTTC. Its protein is CASSIGQGGETQYF.

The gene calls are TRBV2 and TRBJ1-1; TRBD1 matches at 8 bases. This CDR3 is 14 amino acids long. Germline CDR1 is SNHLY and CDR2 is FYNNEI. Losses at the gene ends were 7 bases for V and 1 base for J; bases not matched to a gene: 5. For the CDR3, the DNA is TGTGCCAGCACTCGGGGGACAGGGAACACTGAAGCTTTCTTT. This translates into CASTRGTGNTEAFF. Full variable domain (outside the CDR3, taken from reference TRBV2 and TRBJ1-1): EPEVTQTPSHQVTQMGQEVILRCVPISNHLYFYWYRQILGQKVEFLVSFYNNEISEKSEIFDDQFSVERPDGSNFTLKIRSTKLEDSAMYFCASTRGTGNTEAFFGQGTRLTVV.

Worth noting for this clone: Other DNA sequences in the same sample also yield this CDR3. As DNA, the CDR3 is TGTGCCAGCAGTTCAGGACAGGGGAATCAGCCCCAGCATTTT. Amino acid sequence: CASSSGQGNQPQHF. The V and J genes are TRBV7-9 and TRBJ1-5; 9 bases align to TRBD1. The J segment lost 4 bases and the V segment lost 6 bases, leaving 4 bases of the junction unmatched. Germline CDR1 SEHNR, CDR2 FQNEAQ (reference sequence). The CDR3 loop spans 14 amino acids.

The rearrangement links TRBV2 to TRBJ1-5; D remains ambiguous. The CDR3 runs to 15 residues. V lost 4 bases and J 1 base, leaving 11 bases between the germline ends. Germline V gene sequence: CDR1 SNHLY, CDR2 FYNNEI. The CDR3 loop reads CASSGSGGSNQPQHF. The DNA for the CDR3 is TGTGCCAGCAGTGGGTCCGGAGGGAGCAATCAGCCCCAGCATTTT.

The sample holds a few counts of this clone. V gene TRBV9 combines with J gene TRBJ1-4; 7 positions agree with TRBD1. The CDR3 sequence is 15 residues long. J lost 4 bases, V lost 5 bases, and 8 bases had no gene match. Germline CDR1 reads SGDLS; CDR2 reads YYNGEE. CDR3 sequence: CASSPTTGINEKLFF. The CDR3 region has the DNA TGTGCCAGCAGTCCTACGACAGGGATTAATGAAAAACTGTTTTTT.

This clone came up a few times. The CDR3 DNA follows: TGTGCCAGTAGTATTGCCAGGGACAATCAGCCCCAGCATTTT. It is translated as CASSIARDNQPQHF. The chain links TRBV19 to TRBJ1-5; perhaps TRBD1 as D (5 bases). CDR3 length equals 14 residues. Germline V gene sequence: CDR1 LNHDA, CDR2 SQIVND (reference sequence). Trimming removed 3 bases at V and 3 bases at J, with 9 bases between.

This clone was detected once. The CDR3 sequence: CASSHHPSGASYEQYF. In DNA form, the CDR3 reads TGTGCCAGCAGTCATCACCCCTCAGGGGCCTCCTACGAGCAGTACTTC. This chain connects TRBV28 to TRBJ2-7; TRBD1 might be the D (6 bases). Germline CDR1 MDHEN, CDR2 SYDVKM. The CDR3 contains 16 residues. V was shortened by 5 bases and J by 0 bases, with 17 bases between the two germline ends.

In nucleotides, the CDR3 is TGTGCAAGTCGCTTTTTTCCGAGTAGCGGCAGTCGGTACGAGCAGTACTTC. Its translation is CASRFFPSSGSRYEQYF. The V call is TRBV12-2, the J call TRBJ2-7; TRBD2 is the table's D call, not checked against the DNA. TRBV12-2 constitutes a pseudogene. The CDR3 spans 17 residues.

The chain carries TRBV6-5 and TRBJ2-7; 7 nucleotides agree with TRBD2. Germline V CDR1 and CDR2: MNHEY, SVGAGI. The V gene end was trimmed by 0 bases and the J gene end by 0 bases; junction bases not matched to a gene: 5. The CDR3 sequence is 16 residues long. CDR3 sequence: CASSYSGGFSSYEQYF. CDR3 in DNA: TGTGCCAGCAGTTACTCGGGGGGGTTTAGCTCCTACGAGCAGTACTTC.

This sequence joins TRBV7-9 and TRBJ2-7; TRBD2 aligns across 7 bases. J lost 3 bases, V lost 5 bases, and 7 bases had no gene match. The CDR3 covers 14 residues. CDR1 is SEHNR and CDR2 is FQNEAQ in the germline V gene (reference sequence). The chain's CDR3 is CASSPAAGHYEQYF. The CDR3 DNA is TGTGCCAGCAGCCCGGCAGCGGGGCACTACGAGCAGTACTTC.

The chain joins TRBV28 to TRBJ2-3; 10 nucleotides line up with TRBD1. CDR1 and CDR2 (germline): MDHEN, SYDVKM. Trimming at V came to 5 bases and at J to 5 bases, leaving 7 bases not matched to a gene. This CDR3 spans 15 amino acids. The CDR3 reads CASSLTGGAVDTQYF. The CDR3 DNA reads TGTGCCAGCAGTCTGACAGGGGGCGCGGTAGATACGCAGTATTTT.

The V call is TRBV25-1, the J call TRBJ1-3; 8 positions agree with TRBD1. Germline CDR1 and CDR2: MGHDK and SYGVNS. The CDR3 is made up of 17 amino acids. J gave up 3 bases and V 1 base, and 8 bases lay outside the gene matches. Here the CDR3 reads CASSEFRTGSVGNTIYF. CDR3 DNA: TGTGCCAGCAGTGAATTTAGGACAGGGAGCGTTGGAAACACCATATATTTT.

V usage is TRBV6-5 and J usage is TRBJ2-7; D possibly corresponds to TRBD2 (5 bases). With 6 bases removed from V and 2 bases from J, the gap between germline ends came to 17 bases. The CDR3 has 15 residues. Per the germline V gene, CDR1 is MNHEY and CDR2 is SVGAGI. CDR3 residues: CASRAFQRQAYEQYF. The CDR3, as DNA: TGTGCCAGCAGGGCCTTTCAGCGGCAAGCCTACGAGCAGTACTTC.